Below are 18 T cell receptor beta chains sequenced from a single sample in a study of T cell changes during pregnancy in multiple sclerosis. Clones were read by immunoSEQ multiplex PCR, and TCRdb kept only the in-frame ones, dropping some. The sample has about 59,000 clones, around 90% seen once. Sequenced material: peripheral blood, taken in the third trimester of pregnancy. Source of these receptors: a female donor in good health, enrolled as a control in a pregnancy study.

The chain is built from TRBV9 and TRBJ2-5; D possibly corresponds to TRBD2 (5 bases). Germline V gene lookup returns CDR1 SGDLS and CDR2 YYNGEE. Trimming shortened V by 4 bases and J by 1 base, and 14 bases separated the two germline ends. The CDR3 contains 15 residues. Here the CDR3 DNA reads TGTGCCAGCAGCAGAGGAGGTGCCAGCCAAGAGACCCAGTACTTC. Translated: CASSRGGASQETQYF.

V and J are TRBV7-2 and TRBJ2-6; 10 nucleotides match TRBD1. The CDR3 totals 16 residues. From germline, CDR1 is SGHTA and CDR2 FQGNSA. Trimming removed 3 bases from V and 3 bases from J; junction bases left unmatched: 2. The CDR3 sequence: CASSLTGGVGANVLTF. CDR3 DNA sequence: TGTGCCAGCAGCTTGACAGGGGGCGTTGGGGCCAACGTCCTGACTTTC.

The chain combines TRBV5-1 with TRBJ1-4, with a tentative D call TRBD1 (6 bases). This CDR3 comprises 15 residues. Between the trimmed V and J ends, which lost 2 bases and 5 bases, there was a span of 13 bases. The germline V gene encodes CDR1 SGHRS and CDR2 YFSETQ. The CDR3 sequence is CASSLQGGRNEKLFF. The CDR3 region has the DNA TGCGCCAGCAGCTTACAGGGTGGACGAAATGAAAAACTGTTTTTT.

The chain has TRBV6-5 and TRBJ2-5, with D perhaps matching TRBD2 (7 bases). V lost 0 bases and J lost 4, with 12 bases in between. The CDR3 runs 15 residues. Per germline, CDR1 MNHEY and CDR2 SVGAGI. The CDR3 coding sequence is TGTGCCAGCAGTTACTCGGGGGGGCCTCTAGAGACCCAGTACTTC. Translation gives CASSYSGGPLETQYF.

The chain recombines TRBV19 with TRBJ1-4; TRBD1 matches 11 bases. The junction had 5 bases not matched to a gene; V was cut back by 6 bases and J by 2 bases. The germline CDR1 and CDR2 sequences are LNHDA and SQIVND (reference sequence). This CDR3 spans 16 amino acids. Written as DNA, the CDR3 is TGTGCCAGTAGGATCGGGACAGGGGGGACTAATGAAAAACTGTTTTTT. This encodes CASRIGTGGTNEKLFF. Variable domain in full (rest from reference TRBV19 and TRBJ1-4): DGGITQSPKYLFRKEGQNVTLSCEQNLNHDAMYWYRQDPGQGLRLIYYSQIVNDFQKGDIAEGYSVSREKKESFPLTVTSAQKNPTAFYLCASRIGTGGTNEKLFFGSGTQLSVL.

The CDR3 DNA reads as TGTGCCTGGAGCTTAGGGGATGAGCAGTACTTC. Protein product: CAWSLGDEQYF. The chain joins TRBV30 to TRBJ2-7, with D possibly TRBD1 on 5 matching bases. The germline V gene encodes CDR1 GTSNPN and CDR2 SVGIG (reference sequence). The V gene lost 3 bases and the J gene lost 7 bases, with 10 bases spanning the gap. The CDR3 consists of 11 residues.

This clone was recorded only once. The chain couples TRBV7-2 to TRBJ2-7, with 13 bases identical to TRBD2. Germline V gene data show CDR1 as SGHTA and CDR2 as FQGNSA. CDR3 length: 16 residues. The J segment lost 4 bases and the V segment lost 4 bases, leaving 7 bases of the junction unmatched. CDR3 region: CASSSQTSGGRYEQYF. CDR3 nucleotide sequence: TGTGCCAGCAGCTCCCAGACTAGCGGGGGGAGATACGAGCAGTACTTC.

This sequence joins TRBV28 and TRBJ1-1, with D uncertain. Trimming stripped 5 bases from V and 4 bases from J, with 17 bases between. CDR1 MDHEN and CDR2 SYDVKM come from the germline V gene. This CDR3 contains 15 residues. The CDR3 region has the DNA TGTGCCAGCAGTCGTACTCCTAGAGGGCGCACTGAAGCTTTCTTT. It is translated as CASSRTPRGRTEAFF.

The chain employs TRBV5-1 and TRBJ2-3, with 8 bases that match TRBD2. The CDR3 is made up of 16 amino acids. V was pared by 4 bases and J by 1 base, with 8 bases of the junction left unmatched. Germline lookup yields CDR1 SGHRS and CDR2 YFSETQ. As DNA, the CDR3 is TGCGCCAGCAGCCTGGGGGCGGGAGGCCGCACAGATACGCAGTATTTT. As protein: CASSLGAGGRTDTQYF.

The chain recombines TRBV19 with TRBJ1-1; D possibly corresponds to TRBD1 (6 bases). V was shortened by 6 bases and J by 2 bases, with 22 bases between the two germline ends. The germline gives CDR1 LNHDA, CDR2 SQIVND (reference sequence). This CDR3 comprises 17 residues. This chain's CDR3 is CASSPRTARGSNTEAFF. The CDR3 DNA follows: TGTGCCAGTAGCCCCCGGACAGCCCGTGGATCTAACACTGAAGCTTTCTTT.

The genes are TRBV6-1 and TRBJ2-2, with 12 nucleotides matching TRBD2. The CDR3 loop spans 15 amino acids. The junction had 3 bases not matched to a gene; V was cut back by 4 bases and J by 6 bases. The germline gives CDR1 MNHNS, CDR2 SASEGT. The CDR3 DNA sequence: TGTGCCAGCAGTGGACTAGCGGGAGCGGCCGGGGAGCTGTTTTTT. This translates into CASSGLAGAAGELFF.

Concerning this clone: The junction and the germline gene differ at one end; a read error may be behind it. The chain recombines TRBV7-7 with TRBJ2-1; 9 positions agree with TRBD1. This CDR3 is built from 14 residues. Germline lookup yields CDR1 SSHAT and CDR2 FNYEAQ (reference sequence). In nucleotides, the CDR3 is TGTGCTAGCAGCCAGACAGGGGGGGGCAATGAGCAGTTCTTC. Amino acid sequence: CASSQTGGGNEQFF.

The chain uses TRBV18 and TRBJ2-3, with D uncertain. V dropped 5 bases and J dropped 2 bases, with 8 bases sitting between them. Per germline, CDR1 KGHSH and CDR2 LQKENI. The CDR3 runs 13 residues. This chain's CDR3 is CASSGPVTDTQYF. CDR3 DNA sequence: TGTGCCAGCTCAGGGCCAGTCACAGATACGCAGTATTTT.

The gene calls are TRBV5-1 and TRBJ1-4; 9 bases line up with TRBD1. This CDR3 contains 15 residues. Germline V gives CDR1 SGHRS, CDR2 YFSETQ. V lost 3 bases to trimming and J lost 6 bases; unmatched junction nucleotides: 6. The CDR3 loop reads CASSSGTGRYEKLFF. The CDR3 coding sequence is TGCGCCAGCAGCTCCGGGACAGGGCGTTATGAAAAACTGTTTTTT.

V gene TRBV10-1 combines with J gene TRBJ2-7, with D possibly matching TRBD1 (7 bases). The germline CDR1 and CDR2 sequences are WNHNN and SYGVQD (reference sequence). Trimming removed 6 bases at V and 1 base at J, with 13 bases between. The CDR3 length is 14 residues. The DNA for the CDR3 is TGCGCCAGCAGCCTACAGGGGAGGTCCTACGAGCAGTACTTC. Protein product: CASSLQGRSYEQYF.

CDR3 in amino acids: CASSSAGDVKNIQYF. The CDR3 DNA is TGTGCCAGCAGTTCAGCGGGAGATGTAAAAAACATTCAGTACTTC. The chain combines TRBV2 with TRBJ2-4; 8 nucleotides agree with TRBD2. In germline, CDR1 is SNHLY, CDR2 FYNNEI. The V segment lost 5 bases and the J segment 4 bases; nucleotides outside the gene matches: 7. The CDR3 consists of 15 residues.

The chain recombines TRBV7-8 with TRBJ2-7, with a weak D call TRBD1 (6 bases). Germline CDR1 SGHVS, CDR2 FQNEAQ. This CDR3 is 14 amino acids long. Trimming took 4 bases from V and 2 from J, leaving 12 bases between them. The CDR3 DNA is TGTGCCAGCAGCTGGAAAGGGGACACCTACGAGCAGTACTTC. This encodes CASSWKGDTYEQYF.

Turning to this clone: This specimen includes other DNA sequences encoding the same CDR3. The chain links TRBV7-2 to TRBJ1-2; 7 bases fit TRBD1. Germline CDR1 is SGHTA and CDR2 is FQGNSA. The ends lost 4 bases at V and 7 bases at J; junction bases unmatched: 12. This CDR3 has 15 amino acids. CDR3 region: CASSSSRGLEGGYTF. The CDR3 bases are TGTGCCAGCAGCTCGTCCAGGGGGTTAGAGGGTGGCTACACCTTC.